Presented here are 29 T cell receptor beta chains from one specimen sequenced in a study of blood T cells in healthy people across ages. Primers used in a second PCR of about 6 to 11 cycles were a sample-barcoded 5' primer and a J-beta primer mix. TCRdb reprocessed the 5' RACE reads with MiXCR, giving one entry per CDR3 protein. The table lists 800,000 to 950,000 distinct CDR3 sequences, around 36% of them singletons. Specimen: blood. These receptors were collected from a man aged 18-30 years in good health.

This rearrangement joins TRBV6-2 or TRBV6-3 to TRBJ2-7, with 7 bases identical to TRBD1. The CDR3 has 13 residues. J lost 3 bases, V lost 5 bases, and 4 bases had no gene match. Germline V lookup: CDR1 MNHEY, CDR2 SVGEGT. CDR3 amino acids: CASSDRDNYEQYF. Here the CDR3 DNA reads TGTGCCAGCAGTGACAGGGACAACTACGAGCAGTACTTC.

The CDR3 nucleotides read TGCGCCAGCAGCCCACGAACCACCGGGGAGCTGTTTTTT. Encoded protein: CASSPRTTGELFF. V is TRBV4-3 and J is TRBJ2-2; D gene unclear. CDR1 and CDR2 (germline): LGHNA, YSLEER. Trimming took off 4 bases at V and 4 bases at J, with 7 bases between the two ends. This CDR3 contains 13 residues.

This clonotype has more than one count but fewer than ten. The chain links TRBV5-5 to TRBJ1-2; TRBD1 aligns across 7 bases. V was pared by 4 bases and J by 4 bases, with 7 bases of the junction left unmatched. Germline values: CDR1 SGHKS, CDR2 YYEKEE (reference sequence). This CDR3 is 14 amino acids long. The CDR3 region has the DNA TGTGCCAGCAGCCCAGACTCAGGGGGCTATGGCTACACCTTC. It codes for CASSPDSGGYGYTF.

About this clonotype itself: Since a much larger clone is just one base distant, this may be a read error. The V gene is TRBV29-1, the J gene TRBJ2-1; weak D call: TRBD1 (6 bases). The germline V and J ends were trimmed by 3 bases and 8 bases, with 14 bases remaining between them. CDR1 SQVTM and CDR2 ANQGSEA come from the germline V gene. CDR3 length: 13 residues. The CDR3 sequence is CSVDPGHPHEQFF. CDR3 DNA: TGCAGCGTTGACCCGGGACATCCCCATGAGCAGTTCTTC.

The rearrangement joins TRBV6-2 or TRBV6-3 to TRBJ1-2, with TRBD1 matching over 10 bases. V lost 5 bases, J lost 7 bases, and 13 bases stayed unmatched. This CDR3 is 16 amino acids long. CDR1 MNHEY and CDR2 SVGEGT come from the germline V gene. CDR3 in amino acids: CASSPSPGQGIRGYTF. The CDR3 region has the DNA TGTGCCAGCAGTCCTTCTCCGGGACAGGGGATCCGTGGCTACACCTTC.

This clonotype turned up a few times. The chain is built from TRBV7-3 and TRBJ1-1; D gene ambiguous. Germline lookup yields CDR1 SGHTA and CDR2 FQGTGA. Trimming removed 2 bases at V and 1 base at J, with 11 bases between. The CDR3 is 15 residues long. Written as DNA, the CDR3 is TGTGCCAGCAGCTTAGTGGGGATGGGGAACACTGAAGCTTTCTTT. Protein product: CASSLVGMGNTEAFF.

The rearrangement uses TRBV6-1 and TRBJ2-3; D is perhaps TRBD2 (5 bases). Trimming took 1 base from V and 2 from J, leaving 10 bases between them. This CDR3 comprises 15 residues. The germline CDR1 and CDR2 sequences are MNHNS and SASEGT. CDR3 sequence reads: CASSEDPGFTDTQYF. Here the CDR3 DNA reads TGTGCCAGCAGTGAAGATCCGGGGTTCACAGATACGCAGTATTTT.

In its sample, this clonotype was seen many times. This chain joins TRBV20-1 and TRBJ2-7; D is tentatively TRBD1 or TRBD2 (5 bases each). V lost 7 bases and J 0 bases, leaving 13 bases between the germline ends. CDR3 length equals 13 residues. The germline CDR1 and CDR2 sequences are DFQATT and SNEGSKA (reference sequence). The CDR3 region is CSVRDRSSYEQYF. Here the CDR3 DNA reads TGCAGTGTCCGGGACCGGAGCTCCTACGAGCAGTACTTC.

This chain links TRBV30 with TRBJ2-5; D is possibly TRBD1 or TRBD2 (5 bases each). The closer fit of TRBJ2-7 to the DNA end suggests the J call may be wrong. The germline V gene has CDR1 GTSNPN and CDR2 SVGIG (reference sequence). The CDR3 runs 12 residues. CDR3 residues: CAWSVWGYEQYF. The DNA of the CDR3 is TGTGCCTGGAGTGTTTGGGGGTACGAGCAGTACTTC.

CDR3 nucleotide sequence: TGTGCCAGCAGTTTAAGACAGGGGGCTTCCTATAATTCACCCCTCCACTTT. Translating gives CASSLRQGASYNSPLHF. J is TRBJ1-6 and V is TRBV6-5; 10 bases agree with TRBD1. J gave up 1 base and V 4 bases, and 4 bases lay outside the gene matches. CDR1 is MNHEY, CDR2 SVGAGI, per germline. The CDR3 runs 17 residues.

The V and J genes are TRBV5-1 and TRBJ2-7; D possibly corresponds to TRBD1 (6 bases). The CDR3 totals 15 residues. Germline V lookup: CDR1 SGHRS, CDR2 YFSETQ. V was cut by 4 bases and J by 2 bases, with 16 bases left in between. CDR3 residues: CASSDAGEFAYEQYF. The CDR3, as DNA: TGCGCCAGCAGCGATGCAGGGGAGTTTGCCTACGAGCAGTACTTC.

This clonotype has only one observation. A much more abundant neighbour one base away suggests this may be a read error. This rearrangement joins TRBV7-2 to TRBJ2-5; 7 nucleotides align to TRBD1. The J call may be incorrect, as the DNA end agrees better with TRBJ2-4. Germline CDR1 is SGHTA and CDR2 is FQGNSA. The CDR3 has 15 amino acids. The CDR3 spells CASSLQGGFENIQYF. CDR3 DNA: TGTGCCAGCAGCCTTCAAGGGGGCTTCGAAAACATTCAGTACTTC.

This clonotype appeared once. This sequence joins TRBV12-5 and TRBJ2-3, with a tentative D call TRBD2 (5 bases). This CDR3 is built from 16 residues. Trimming removed 4 bases at V and 1 base at J, with 15 bases between. Germline V lookup: CDR1 LGHNT, CDR2 FRNRAP. In DNA, the CDR3 is TGTGCTAGTGGTTCCCACAGCGGTGATTGCACAGATACGCAGTATTTT. It yields the protein CASGSHSGDCTDTQYF.

The V call is TRBV29-1, the J call TRBJ1-2; D remains unclear. The CDR3 has 12 residues. Germline lookup yields CDR1 SQVTM and CDR2 ANQGSEA. V was shortened by 4 bases and J by 6 bases, with 12 bases between the two germline ends. CDR3 protein: CSVVDQADGYTF. CDR3 nucleotide sequence: TGCAGCGTTGTAGATCAGGCAGATGGCTACACCTTC.

This clonotype occurred many times. The chain recombines TRBV13 with TRBJ2-7; D is ambiguous. With 0 bases removed from V and 0 bases from J, the gap between germline ends came to 6 bases. Germline V gene data show CDR1 as PRHDT and CDR2 as FYEKMQ (reference sequence). This CDR3 has 14 residues. CDR3 nucleotide sequence: TGTGCCAGCAGCTTAGGGCCGGTCTCCTACGAGCAGTACTTC. It codes for CASSLGPVSYEQYF.

This chain connects TRBV14 to TRBJ2-7, with TRBD2 as a possible D gene (5 bases). The CDR3 is 16 residues long. Trimming stripped 4 bases from V and 3 bases from J, with 19 bases between. CDR1 and CDR2 from the germline V gene are SGHDN and FVKESK. CDR3 residues: CASSPGLRFSFYEQYF. The CDR3 nucleotides read TGTGCCAGCAGCCCAGGACTGCGATTTTCATTCTACGAGCAGTACTTC.

This chain uses TRBV7-2 with TRBJ2-1, with 9 bases that match TRBD2. This CDR3 is built from 15 residues. Germline V CDR1 and CDR2: SGHTA, FQGNSA. J gave up 4 bases and V 5 bases, and 6 bases lay outside the gene matches. CDR3 region: CASSAGLATYNEQFF. CDR3 coding DNA: TGTGCCAGCAGCGCGGGACTAGCAACATACAATGAGCAGTTCTTC. The whole variable domain, filled in from reference TRBV7-2 and TRBJ2-1, reads GAGVSQSPSNKVTEKGKDVELRCDPISGHTALYWYRQSLGQGLEFLIYFQGNSAPDKSGLPSDRFSAERTGGSVSTLTIQRTQQEDSAVYLCASSAGLATYNEQFFGPGTRLTVL.

This clonotype was seen more than once but under ten times. This chain connects TRBV20-1 to TRBJ2-7; D may be TRBD2 (6 bases). Trimming shortened V by 0 bases and J by 7 bases, and 22 bases separated the two germline ends. Germline CDR1 and CDR2: DFQATT and SNEGSKA (reference sequence). This CDR3 spans 16 amino acids. CDR3 in DNA: TGCAGTGCTAGAGACATAACCAAAGAGCTAAGCGGGGAGCAGTACTTC. Its translation: CSARDITKELSGEQYF.

This clonotype was seen more than once but under ten times. The chain has TRBV6-6 and TRBJ1-4; 8 bases fit TRBD1. The V gene end was trimmed by 6 bases and the J gene end by 7 bases; junction bases not matched to a gene: 7. Per germline, CDR1 MNHNY and CDR2 SVGAGI (reference sequence). The CDR3 runs 14 residues. CDR3 amino acids: CASRDTGGGEKLFF. The CDR3 DNA sequence: TGTGCCAGCAGGGACACAGGGGGGGGTGAAAAACTGTTTTTT.

This clonotype was found many times. The chain recombines TRBV4-2 with TRBJ2-3; D call uncertain. V lost 1 base, J lost 1 base, and 9 bases lay in between. CDR1 and CDR2 from the germline V gene are LGHNA and YNFKEQ. CDR3 length: 15 amino acids. CDR3 coding DNA: TGTGCCAGCAGCCAAGTGGCCGGTGGCACAGATACGCAGTATTTT. This codes for CASSQVAGGTDTQYF.

In this sample, this clonotype turned up a few times. This rearrangement joins TRBV3-1 to TRBJ1-2; weak D call: TRBD1 (5 bases). There are 16 residues in the CDR3. With 1 base removed from V and 4 bases from J, the gap between germline ends came to 16 bases. Germline lookup yields CDR1 LGHDT and CDR2 YNNKEL (reference sequence). The CDR3 DNA reads TGTGCCAGCAGCCAAGTGCAGAAGGGGCGAGGCTATGGCTACACCTTC. This codes for CASSQVQKGRGYGYTF.

This chain connects TRBV4-3 to TRBJ2-1; 14 bases fit TRBD2. V was pared by 5 bases and J by 4 bases, with 4 bases of the junction left unmatched. In germline, CDR1 is LGHNA, CDR2 YSLEER. The CDR3 is 16 amino acids. CDR3 in amino acids: CASSAGLAGVYNEQFF. DNA of the CDR3: TGCGCCAGCAGCGCGGGACTAGCGGGAGTATACAATGAGCAGTTCTTC.

In this sample, this clonotype turned up many times. This sequence joins TRBV4-3 and TRBJ2-1, with D unclear. This CDR3 region has 15 residues. Germline V gene lookup returns CDR1 LGHNA and CDR2 YSLEER. Trimming pared 0 bases from V and 4 bases from J, leaving 10 bases between. The CDR3 DNA sequence: TGCGCCAGCAGCCAAGATAAATCGCGGTACAATGAGCAGTTCTTC. Translating it yields CASSQDKSRYNEQFF.

This clonotype appeared many times. The V gene is TRBV20-1, the J gene TRBJ2-7; 10 bases fit TRBD2. The CDR3 runs 14 residues. V lost 6 bases and J lost 5; bases outside the gene matches: 10. Germline V gene lookup returns CDR1 DFQATT and CDR2 SNEGSKA (reference sequence). CDR3 region: CSAVGTSVGNEQYF. The CDR3 nucleotides are TGCAGTGCGGTAGGGACTAGCGTGGGCAACGAGCAGTACTTC.

The chain couples TRBV27 to TRBJ2-7; TRBD1 matches 10 bases. V dropped 6 bases and J dropped 4; count of bases not matched to a gene: 15. The CDR3 covers 17 residues. The germline V gene encodes CDR1 MNHEY and CDR2 SMNVEV (reference sequence). CDR3 sequence: CASSSRQGAHPTYEQYF. Written as DNA, the CDR3 is TGTGCCAGCAGCTCGCGACAGGGGGCGCACCCCACTTACGAGCAGTACTTC.

The J gene is TRBJ1-2, the V gene TRBV5-5; no clear D. CDR3 length: 15 residues. Germline V gives CDR1 SGHKS, CDR2 YYEKEE (reference sequence). V was shortened by 1 base and J by 4 bases, with 14 bases between the two germline ends. The CDR3 spells CASSLREAPSYGYTF. The CDR3 nucleotides are TGTGCCAGCAGCTTGCGTGAGGCCCCCAGCTATGGCTACACCTTC.

This clonotype was seen only a few times. The rearrangement links TRBV29-1 to TRBJ1-1; D uncertain. The CDR3 totals 13 residues. The germline V and J ends were trimmed by 4 bases and 0 bases, with 9 bases remaining between them. Germline CDR1 and CDR2: SQVTM and ANQGSEA. The CDR3 DNA follows: TGCAGCGTTGCTATGAGGTTGAACACTGAAGCTTTCTTT. This codes for CSVAMRLNTEAFF.

The gene calls are TRBV5-4 and TRBJ1-1; a possible D gene is TRBD1 (6 bases). The germline V gene encodes CDR1 SGHNT and CDR2 YYREEE (reference sequence). There are 15 residues in the CDR3. Trimming stripped 0 bases from V and 3 bases from J, with 12 bases between. DNA for the CDR3: TGTGCCAGCAGCTTGGAGGCGGGGGCGGACACTGAAGCTTTCTTT. This translates into CASSLEAGADTEAFF.

This clonotype was detected only a few times. The chain is built from TRBV6-5 and TRBJ1-2; D call uncertain. CDR3 size: 15 residues. The V and J ends lost 0 bases and 8 bases respectively, with 16 bases between them. CDR1 and CDR2 (germline): MNHEY, SVGAGI. The DNA for the CDR3 is TGTGCCAGCAGTTACTCTCCCCGGACCCTCATAGGCTACACCTTC. It encodes CASSYSPRTLIGYTF.